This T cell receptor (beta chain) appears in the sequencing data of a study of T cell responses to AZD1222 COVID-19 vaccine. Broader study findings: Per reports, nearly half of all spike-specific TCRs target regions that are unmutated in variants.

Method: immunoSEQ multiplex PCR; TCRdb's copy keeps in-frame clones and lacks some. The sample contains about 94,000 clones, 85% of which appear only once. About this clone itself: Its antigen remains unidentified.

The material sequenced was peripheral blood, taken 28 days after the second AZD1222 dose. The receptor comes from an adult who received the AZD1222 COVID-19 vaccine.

The CDR3 sequence is CASRSDKNYGYTF. In DNA form, the CDR3 reads TGTGCCAGCAGGTCGGACAAAAACTATGGCTACACCTTC. V gene TRBV3-1 (or the pseudogene TRBV3-2) combines with J gene TRBJ1-2; maybe TRBD1 (5 bases). The CDR3 covers 13 residues. V was cut by 6 bases and J by 2 bases, with 10 bases left in between. Germline-derived CDR1 and CDR2 are LGHDT and YNNKEL (reference sequence).